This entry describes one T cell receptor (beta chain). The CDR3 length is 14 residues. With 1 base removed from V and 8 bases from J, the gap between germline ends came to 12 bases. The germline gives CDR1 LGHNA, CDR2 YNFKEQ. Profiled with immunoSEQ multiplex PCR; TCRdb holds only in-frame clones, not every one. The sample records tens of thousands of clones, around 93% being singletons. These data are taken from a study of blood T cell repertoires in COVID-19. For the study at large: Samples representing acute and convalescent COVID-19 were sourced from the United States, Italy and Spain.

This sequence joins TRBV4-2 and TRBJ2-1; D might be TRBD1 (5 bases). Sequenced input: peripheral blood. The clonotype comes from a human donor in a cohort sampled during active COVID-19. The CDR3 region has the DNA TGTGCCAGCAGCCAAGGGGCAGGGTCCGATGAGCAGTTCTTC. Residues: CASSQGAGSDEQFF.